A selection of T cell receptor beta chains follows, all from one sample in a study of control samples from healthy donors and cancer patients. Sequencing used immunoSEQ multiplex PCR; TCRdb keeps in-frame clones, though not all of them. This repertoire shows about 85,000 clones, about nine tenths found once; its top ten account for roughly 3.4%. The sequencing sample was made of blood. The origin of the receptors is a young woman in good health. Both conserved end residues are part of each CDR3. The D gene is left open where the match is weak. A row's size may be missing; if present it is once, few, many or a size class.

15 | . | . | TRBJ1-3 | TRBV5-1 | CASSPTGISGNTIYF | TGCGCCAGCAGCCCAACAGGTATCTCTGGAAACACCATATATTTT
18 | TRBD2 | . | TRBJ2-6 | TRBV18 | CASSRREGGVSGANVLTF | TGTGCCAGCTCACGCCGGGAGGGGGGCGTCTCTGGGGCCAACGTCCTGACTTTC
20 | TRBD2 | . | TRBJ2-3 | TRBV9 | CASSVAPLAGGPASTDTQYF | TGTGCCAGCAGCGTAGCTCCCCTAGCGGGGGGACCAGCTAGCACAGATACGCAGTATTTT
14 | . | . | TRBJ1-1 | TRBV3-1/TRBV3-2 | CASSQVGPDTEAFF | TGTGCCAGCAGCCAAGTAGGGCCGGATACTGAAGCTTTCTTT
12 | . | . | TRBJ1-2 | TRBV12-3/TRBV12-4 | CASSRNDGGYTF | TGTGCCAGCAGTAGAAACGACGGGGGCTACACCTTC
15 | TRBD1 | . | TRBJ2-7 | TRBV9 | CASSVGDSFSYEQYF | TGTGCCAGCAGCGTAGGGGACAGCTTCTCCTACGAGCAGTACTTC
15 | TRBD1 | . | TRBJ1-2 | TRBV3-1/TRBV3-2 | CASSEAGTGIYGYTF | TGTGCCAGCAGCGAAGCCGGGACAGGGATTTATGGCTACACCTTC
15 | . | once | TRBJ2-7 | TRBV6-5 | CASPGHGGTAYEQYF | TGTGCCAGCCCCGGCCACGGAGGGACCGCCTACGAGCAGTACTTC
14 | . | . | TRBJ2-1 | TRBV2 | CASKPSAAFREQFF | TGTGCCAGCAAACCTAGCGCGGCTTTTAGGGAGCAGTTCTTC
13 | . | once | TRBJ1-4 | TRBV19 | CASSPSLEEKLFF | TGTGCCAGTAGTCCTTCACTGGAGGAAAAACTGTTTTTT
15 | . | . | TRBJ1-4 | TRBV5-1 | CASSLAGEHGEKLFF | TGCGCCAGCAGCTTGGCCGGAGAACACGGTGAAAAACTGTTTTTT
14 | . | . | TRBJ2-7 | TRBV4-1 | CASSPGAGAYEQYF | TGCGCCAGCAGCCCGGGGGCAGGGGCCTACGAGCAGTACTTC
15 | . | . | TRBJ2-1 | TRBV6-4 | CASSDPPLKCHEQFF | TGTGCCAGCAGTGACCCGCCCCTTAAGTGCCATGAGCAGTTCTTC
14 | . | . | TRBJ1-4 | TRBV15 | CATSSLIAVEKLFF | TGTGCCACCAGCAGCCTGATCGCGGTCGAAAAACTGTTTTTT
14 | . | . | TRBJ2-6 | TRBV24-1 | CATSDPKRANVLTF | TGTGCCACCAGTGACCCTAAAAGGGCCAACGTCCTGACTTTC
17 | . | . | TRBJ2-1 | TRBV11-2 | CASSLVYSWGSYNEQFF | TGTGCCAGCAGCTTAGTTTACAGTTGGGGCTCCTACAATGAGCAGTTCTTC
14 | . | . | TRBJ2-2 | TRBV5-4 | CASSLAAGSGELFF | TGTGCCAGCAGCTTGGCCGCAGGGTCCGGGGAGCTGTTTTTT
17 | . | . | TRBJ1-2 | TRBV18 | CASSPWPSETALDGYTF | TGTGCCAGCTCACCTTGGCCTAGTGAGACAGCACTTGATGGCTACACCTTC
17 | TRBD2 | . | TRBJ2-5 | TRBV27 | CASSLFGLAGGNETQYF | TGTGCCAGCAGTTTATTCGGACTAGCGGGGGGGAACGAGACCCAGTACTTC